This T cell receptor beta chain was sequenced in a study of T cells in localized non-small cell lung cancer. General study points: Adjacent lung tissue had a median around 50 of the top 100 clones found in the tumor. Prolonged overall survival went with higher T cell density in the blood. There was higher T cell clonality in uninvolved adjacent lung than in tumor, and it was highest there. Owing to sequencing of a solitary tumor region, heterogeneity cannot be discounted.

This clone was recorded only once. Its specificity is not known. Libraries were prepared by immunoSEQ multiplex PCR; TCRdb keeps only in-frame clonotypes and omits some of them. The sample consists of about 79,000 clones, approximately 84% of them appearing once. Trimming took off 3 bases at V and 8 bases at J, with 4 bases between the two ends. CDR1 is MNHNS and CDR2 is SASEGT in the germline V gene. This CDR3 comprises 11 residues. V usage is TRBV6-1 and J usage is TRBJ2-2; D is undetermined. This TCR derives from an older female donor with stage I lung adenocarcinoma. The starting material was peripheral blood, obtained before any cancer treatment. CDR3 amino acids: CASSDLGELFF. CDR3 coding DNA: TGTGCCAGCAGTGATCTGGGGGAGCTGTTTTTT.